This T cell receptor (beta chain) was profiled in a study of cytotoxic CD8 clonotypes in ibrutinib-treated CLL. Across the study: Responses: roughly 24 partial, 2 complete; after median around 68 months, roughly 14 stayed remitted, some twelve progressed.

Germline CDR1 is SNHLY and CDR2 is FYNNEI. The CDR3 is 14 amino acids. J was trimmed by 3 bases and V by 4 bases; bases with no gene match: 3. The intended depth for sequencing was 1 in 200,000 to 1 in 1 million T cells. Data came from immunoSEQ multiplex PCR; TCRdb stores just in-frame clones and leaves some out. Of 120,000 to 150,000 clones listed, approximately 89% are singletons. This rearrangement joins TRBV2 to TRBJ1-5; the match to TRBD1 covers 7 bases. This specimen consisted of PBMCs, obtained after 12 months of ibrutinib treatment. This clonotype was obtained from a human donor with chronic lymphocytic leukemia. The CDR3 loop reads CASSVGGYNQPQHF. The CDR3 region has the DNA TGTGCCAGCAGTGTAGGGGGCTACAATCAGCCCCAGCATTTT.